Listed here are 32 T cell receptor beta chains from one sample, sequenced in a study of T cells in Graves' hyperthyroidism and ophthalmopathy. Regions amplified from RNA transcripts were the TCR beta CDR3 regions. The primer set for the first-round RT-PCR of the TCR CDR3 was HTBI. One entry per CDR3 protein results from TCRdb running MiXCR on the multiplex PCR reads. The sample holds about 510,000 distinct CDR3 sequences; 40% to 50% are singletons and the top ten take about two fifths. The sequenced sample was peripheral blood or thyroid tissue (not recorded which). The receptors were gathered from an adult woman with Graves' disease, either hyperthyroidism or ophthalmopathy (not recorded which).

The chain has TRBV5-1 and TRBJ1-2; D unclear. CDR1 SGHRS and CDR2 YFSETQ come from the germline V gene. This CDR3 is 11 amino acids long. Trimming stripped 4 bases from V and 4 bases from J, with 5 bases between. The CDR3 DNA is TGCGCCAGCAGCGATATCTATGGCTACACCTTC. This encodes CASSDIYGYTF.

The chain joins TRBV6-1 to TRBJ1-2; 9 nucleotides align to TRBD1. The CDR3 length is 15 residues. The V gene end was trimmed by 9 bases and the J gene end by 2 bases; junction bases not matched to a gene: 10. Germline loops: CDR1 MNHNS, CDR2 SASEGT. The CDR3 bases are TGTGCCAGTAGTCCCGGGACAGGGCGAAACTATGGCTACACCTTC. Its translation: CASSPGTGRNYGYTF.

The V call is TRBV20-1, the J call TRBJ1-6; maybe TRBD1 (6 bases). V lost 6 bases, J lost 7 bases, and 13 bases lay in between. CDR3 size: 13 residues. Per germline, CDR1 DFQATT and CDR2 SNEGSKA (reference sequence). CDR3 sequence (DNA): TGCAGTGCGGGAAGGCAGGGGAATTCACCCCTCCACTTT. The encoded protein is CSAGRQGNSPLHF.

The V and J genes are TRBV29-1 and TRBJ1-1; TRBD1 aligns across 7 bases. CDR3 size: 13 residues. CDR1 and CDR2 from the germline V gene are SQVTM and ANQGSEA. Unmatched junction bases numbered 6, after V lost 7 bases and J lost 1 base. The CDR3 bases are TGCAGCGCTGCGACAGGGCGGAACACTGAAGCTTTCTTT. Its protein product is CSAATGRNTEAFF.

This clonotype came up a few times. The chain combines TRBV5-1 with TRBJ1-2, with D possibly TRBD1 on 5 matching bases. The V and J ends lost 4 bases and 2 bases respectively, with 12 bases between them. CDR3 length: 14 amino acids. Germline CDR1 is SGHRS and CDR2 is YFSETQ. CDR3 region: CASSNRDGNYGYTF. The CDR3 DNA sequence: TGCGCCAGCAGCAACCGGGACGGCAACTATGGCTACACCTTC.

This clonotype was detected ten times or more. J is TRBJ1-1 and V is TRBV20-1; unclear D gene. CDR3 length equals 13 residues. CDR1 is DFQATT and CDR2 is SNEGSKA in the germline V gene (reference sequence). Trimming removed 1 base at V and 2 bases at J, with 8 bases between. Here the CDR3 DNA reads TGCAGTGCTAGAGGAGGAATCAACACTGAAGCTTTCTTT. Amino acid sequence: CSARGGINTEAFF.

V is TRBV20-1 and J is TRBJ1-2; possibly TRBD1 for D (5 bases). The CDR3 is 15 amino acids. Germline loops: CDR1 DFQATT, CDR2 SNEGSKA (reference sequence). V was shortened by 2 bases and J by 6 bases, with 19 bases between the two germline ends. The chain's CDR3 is CSARLGAAGDDGYTF. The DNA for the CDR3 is TGCAGTGCTAGACTCGGGGCTGCGGGGGACGATGGCTACACCTTC.

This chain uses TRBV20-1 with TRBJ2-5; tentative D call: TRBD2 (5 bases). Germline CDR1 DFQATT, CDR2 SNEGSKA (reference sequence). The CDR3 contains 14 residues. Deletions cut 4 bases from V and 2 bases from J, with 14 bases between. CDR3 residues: CSAKGGGRQETQYF. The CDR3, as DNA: TGCAGTGCTAAGGGTGGAGGACGGCAAGAGACCCAGTACTTC.

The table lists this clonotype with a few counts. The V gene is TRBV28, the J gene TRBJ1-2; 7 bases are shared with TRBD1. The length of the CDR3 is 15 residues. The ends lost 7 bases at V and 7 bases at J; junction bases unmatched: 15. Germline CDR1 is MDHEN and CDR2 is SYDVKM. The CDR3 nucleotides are TGTGCCAGCACCCCGACAGGGTCCCTTGCCGGTGGCTACACCTTC. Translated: CASTPTGSLAGGYTF.

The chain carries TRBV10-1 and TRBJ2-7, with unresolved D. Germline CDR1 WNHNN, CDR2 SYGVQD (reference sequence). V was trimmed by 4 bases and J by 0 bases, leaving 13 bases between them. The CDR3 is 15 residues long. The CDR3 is CASSGKADLSYEQYF. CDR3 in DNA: TGCGCCAGCAGTGGGAAGGCAGACCTCTCCTACGAGCAGTACTTC.

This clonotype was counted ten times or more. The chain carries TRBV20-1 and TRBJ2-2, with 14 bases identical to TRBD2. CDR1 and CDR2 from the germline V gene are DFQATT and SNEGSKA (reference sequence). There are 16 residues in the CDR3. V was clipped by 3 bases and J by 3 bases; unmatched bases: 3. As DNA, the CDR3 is TGCAGTGCTAGGACTAGCGGGAGGGCCTACACCGGGGAGCTGTTTTTT. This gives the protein CSARTSGRAYTGELFF.

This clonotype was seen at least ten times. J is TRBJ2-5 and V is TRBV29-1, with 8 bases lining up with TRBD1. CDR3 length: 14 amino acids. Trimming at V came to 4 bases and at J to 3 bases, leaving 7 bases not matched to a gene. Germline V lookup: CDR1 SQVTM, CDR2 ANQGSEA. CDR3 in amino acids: CSVAQDRAKETQYF. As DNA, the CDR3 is TGCAGCGTTGCACAGGACAGGGCTAAAGAGACCCAGTACTTC.

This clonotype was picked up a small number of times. The CDR3 nucleotides are TGTGCCAGCAGTTCCTCAGCGGCAGGGGGTTTTGAGACCCAGTACTTC. Translated, it gives CASSSSAAGGFETQYF. The chain is built from TRBV28 and TRBJ2-5; 7 bases are shared with TRBD1. Per germline, CDR1 MDHEN and CDR2 SYDVKM. This CDR3 comprises 16 residues. Trimming removed 4 bases from V and 5 bases from J; junction bases left unmatched: 13.

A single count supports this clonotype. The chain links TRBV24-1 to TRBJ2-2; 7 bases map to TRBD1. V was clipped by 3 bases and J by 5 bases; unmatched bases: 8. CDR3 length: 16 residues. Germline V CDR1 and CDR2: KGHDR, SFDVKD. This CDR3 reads CATSDLTGWKTGELFF. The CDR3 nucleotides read TGTGCCACCAGTGATCTGACAGGGTGGAAGACCGGGGAGCTGTTTTTT.

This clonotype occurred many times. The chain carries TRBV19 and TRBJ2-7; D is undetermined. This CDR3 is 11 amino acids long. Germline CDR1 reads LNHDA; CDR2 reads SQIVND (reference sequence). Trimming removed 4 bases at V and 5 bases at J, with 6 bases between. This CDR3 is CASSKGHEQYF. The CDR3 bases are TGTGCCAGTAGTAAGGGCCACGAGCAGTACTTC.

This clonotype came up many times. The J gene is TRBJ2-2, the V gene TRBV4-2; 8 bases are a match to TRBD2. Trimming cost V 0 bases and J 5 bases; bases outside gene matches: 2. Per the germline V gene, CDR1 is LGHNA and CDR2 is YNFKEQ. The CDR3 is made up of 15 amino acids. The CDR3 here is CASSQESGSTGELFF. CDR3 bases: TGTGCCAGCAGCCAAGAAAGCGGGAGTACCGGGGAGCTGTTTTTT.

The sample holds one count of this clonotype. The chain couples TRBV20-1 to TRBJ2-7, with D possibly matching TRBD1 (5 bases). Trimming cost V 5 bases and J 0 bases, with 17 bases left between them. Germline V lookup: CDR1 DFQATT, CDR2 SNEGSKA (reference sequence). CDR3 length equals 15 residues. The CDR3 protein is CSAHESQRGSYEQYF. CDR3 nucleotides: TGCAGTGCTCATGAGTCCCAAAGGGGCTCCTACGAGCAGTACTTC.

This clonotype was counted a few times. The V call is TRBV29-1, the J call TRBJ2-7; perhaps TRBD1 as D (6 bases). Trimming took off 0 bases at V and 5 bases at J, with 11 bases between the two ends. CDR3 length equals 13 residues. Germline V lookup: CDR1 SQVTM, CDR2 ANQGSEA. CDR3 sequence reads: CSVEDQGFHEQYF. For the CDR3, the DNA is TGCAGCGTTGAAGATCAGGGGTTTCACGAGCAGTACTTC.

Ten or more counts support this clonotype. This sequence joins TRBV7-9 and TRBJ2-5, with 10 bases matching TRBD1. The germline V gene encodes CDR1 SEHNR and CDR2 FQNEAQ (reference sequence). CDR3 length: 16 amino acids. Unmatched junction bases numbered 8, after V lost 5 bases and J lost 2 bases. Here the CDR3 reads CASSTRTGGRQETQYF. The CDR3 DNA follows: TGTGCCAGCAGCACCCGGACAGGGGGAAGGCAAGAGACCCAGTACTTC. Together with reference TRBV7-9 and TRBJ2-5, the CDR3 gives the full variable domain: DTGVSQNPRHKITKRGQNVTFRCDPISEHNRLYWYRQTLGQGPEFLTYFQNEAQLEKSRLLSDRFSAERPKGSFSTLEIQRTEQGDSAMYLCASSTRTGGRQETQYFGPGTRLLVL.

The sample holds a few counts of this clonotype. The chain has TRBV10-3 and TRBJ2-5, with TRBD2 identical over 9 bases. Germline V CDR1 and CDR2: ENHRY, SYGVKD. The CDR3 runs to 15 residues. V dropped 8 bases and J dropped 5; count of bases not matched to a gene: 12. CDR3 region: CAIRRVAGDGETQYF. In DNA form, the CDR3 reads TGTGCCATCCGGAGAGTAGCGGGAGATGGCGAGACCCAGTACTTC.

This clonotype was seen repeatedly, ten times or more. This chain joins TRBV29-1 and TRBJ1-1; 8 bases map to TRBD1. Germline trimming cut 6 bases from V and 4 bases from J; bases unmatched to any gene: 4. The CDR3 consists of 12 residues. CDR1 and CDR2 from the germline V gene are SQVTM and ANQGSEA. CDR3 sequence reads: CSVGQGLTEAFF. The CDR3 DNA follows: TGCAGCGTAGGACAGGGACTCACTGAAGCTTTCTTT. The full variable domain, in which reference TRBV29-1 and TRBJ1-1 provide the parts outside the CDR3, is SAVISQKPSRDICQRGTSLTIQCQVDSQVTMMFWYRQQPGQSLTLIATANQGSEATYESGFVIDKFPISRPNLTFSTLTVSNMSPEDSSIYLCSVGQGLTEAFFGQGTRLTVV.

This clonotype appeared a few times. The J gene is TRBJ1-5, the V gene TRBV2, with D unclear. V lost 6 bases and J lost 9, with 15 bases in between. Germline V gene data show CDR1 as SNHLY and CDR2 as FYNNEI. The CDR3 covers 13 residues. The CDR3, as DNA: TGTGCCAGCAGATTCAAGTTCTTGGGGCCCCAGCATTTT. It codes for CASRFKFLGPQHF.

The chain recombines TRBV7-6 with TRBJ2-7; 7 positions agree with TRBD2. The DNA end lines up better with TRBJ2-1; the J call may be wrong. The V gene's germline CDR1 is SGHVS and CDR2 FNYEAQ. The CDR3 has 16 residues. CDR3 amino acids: CASSPRLSGGGSEQFF. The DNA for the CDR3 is TGTGCCAGCAGCCCCCGACTGTCGGGCGGCGGGAGTGAGCAGTTCTTC.

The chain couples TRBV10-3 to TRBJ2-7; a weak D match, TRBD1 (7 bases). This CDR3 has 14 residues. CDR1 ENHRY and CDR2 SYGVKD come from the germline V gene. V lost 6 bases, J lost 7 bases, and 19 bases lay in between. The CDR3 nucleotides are TGTGCCATCAGAGAGACTACAGGGGAGGTAGAGCAGTACTTC. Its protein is CAIRETTGEVEQYF.

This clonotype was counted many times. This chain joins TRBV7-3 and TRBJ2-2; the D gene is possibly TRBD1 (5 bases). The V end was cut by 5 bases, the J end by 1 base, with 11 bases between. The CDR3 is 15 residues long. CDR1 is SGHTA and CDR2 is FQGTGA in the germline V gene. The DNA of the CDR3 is TGTGCCAGCAGCCCCCACCAGGGGAACACCGGGGAGCTGTTTTTT. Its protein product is CASSPHQGNTGELFF. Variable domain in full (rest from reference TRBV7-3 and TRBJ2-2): GAGVSQTPSNKVTEKGKYVELRCDPISGHTALYWYRQSLGQGPEFLIYFQGTGAADDSGLPNDRFFAVRPEGSVSTLKIQRTERGDSAVYLCASSPHQGNTGELFFGEGSRLTVL.

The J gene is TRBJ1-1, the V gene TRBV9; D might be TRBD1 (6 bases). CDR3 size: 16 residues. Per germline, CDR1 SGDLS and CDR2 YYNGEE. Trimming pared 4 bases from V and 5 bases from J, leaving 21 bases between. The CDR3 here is CASSPPGSNQGTEAFF. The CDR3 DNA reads TGTGCCAGCAGCCCCCCCGGAAGCAATCAGGGGACTGAAGCTTTCTTT.

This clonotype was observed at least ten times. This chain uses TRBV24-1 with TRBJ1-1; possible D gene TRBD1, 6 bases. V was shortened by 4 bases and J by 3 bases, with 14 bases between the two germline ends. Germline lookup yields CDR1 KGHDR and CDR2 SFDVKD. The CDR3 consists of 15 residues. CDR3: CATSEGRGEDTEAFF. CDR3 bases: TGTGCCACCAGTGAGGGCAGGGGCGAGGACACTGAAGCTTTCTTT.

The CDR3 loop reads CASSRDRNPSGYTF. CDR3 nucleotides: TGTGCCAGCAGCCGTGACAGGAATCCCTCTGGCTACACCTTC. This chain joins TRBV5-6 and TRBJ1-2; perhaps TRBD1 as D (6 bases). The CDR3 loop spans 14 amino acids. V dropped 4 bases and J dropped 7 bases, with 17 bases sitting between them. Germline CDR1 is SGHDT and CDR2 is YYEEEE.

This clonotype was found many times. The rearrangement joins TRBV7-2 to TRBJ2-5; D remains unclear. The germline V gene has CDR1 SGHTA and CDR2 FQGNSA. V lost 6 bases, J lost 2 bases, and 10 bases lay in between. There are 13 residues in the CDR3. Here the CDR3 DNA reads TGTGCCAGCAGACGAGGCCGTCAAGAGACCCAGTACTTC. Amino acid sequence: CASRRGRQETQYF.

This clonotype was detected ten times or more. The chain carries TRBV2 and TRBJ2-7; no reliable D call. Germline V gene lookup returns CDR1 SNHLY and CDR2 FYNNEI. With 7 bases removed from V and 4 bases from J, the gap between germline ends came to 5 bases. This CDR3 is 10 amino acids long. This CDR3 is CASKVYEQYF. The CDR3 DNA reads TGTGCCAGCAAGGTTTACGAGCAGTACTTC.

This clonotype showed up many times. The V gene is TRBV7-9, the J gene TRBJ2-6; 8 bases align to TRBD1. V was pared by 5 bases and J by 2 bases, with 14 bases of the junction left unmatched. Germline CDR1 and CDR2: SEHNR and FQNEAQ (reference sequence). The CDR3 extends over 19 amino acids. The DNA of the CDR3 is TGTGCCAGCAGCGGATCTCGGACAGGGTTCATCGCTGGGGCCAACGTCCTGACTTTC. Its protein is CASSGSRTGFIAGANVLTF.

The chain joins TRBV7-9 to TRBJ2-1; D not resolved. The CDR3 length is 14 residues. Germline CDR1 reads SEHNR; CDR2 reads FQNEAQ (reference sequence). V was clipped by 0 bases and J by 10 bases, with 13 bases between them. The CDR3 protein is CASSLAYRSYEQFF. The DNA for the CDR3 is TGTGCCAGCAGCTTAGCGTACAGATCCTACGAGCAGTTCTTC.